Below, 18 T cell receptor beta chains from the same sample are listed, as sequenced in a study of T cells in Graves' hyperthyroidism and ophthalmopathy (dated by TCRdb to 2018 to 2020). Libraries were constructed by multiplex PCR. Instrument used: Illumina HiSeq 2000. Amplification of TCR beta CDR3 regions was carried out from RNA transcripts. The first round of RT-PCR for the TCR CDR3 was performed with the HTBI primer set and the Qiagen OneStep RT-PCR kit. TCRdb reprocessing: public reads trimmed at Q25 with fastp, clones called with MiXCR, in-frame beta chains kept. Each CDR3 protein gets just one entry, which takes the most common genes and DNA from the rows behind it. This sample gives 400,000 to 550,000 distinct CDR3 sequences in total; approximately 14% of them show up just once. Less than 20% of the sample goes to the ten largest clones. The sequencing sample was made of blood. The receptors here all came from a woman aged 18-29 years with Graves' hyperthyroidism.

This clonotype came up many times. The chain links TRBV29-1 to TRBJ1-1, with no clear D. Germline CDR1 and CDR2: SQVTM and ANQGSEA. Trimming left V 3 bases short and J 4 bases short, with 6 bases between. The CDR3 runs 11 residues. As DNA, the CDR3 is TGCAGCGTTGATGTCAGCACTGAAGCTTTCTTT. It encodes CSVDVSTEAFF.

This clonotype was detected many times. V and J are TRBV30 and TRBJ1-3; D unclear. V was cut by 1 base and J by 0 bases, with 7 bases left in between. Per the germline V gene, CDR1 is GTSNPN and CDR2 is SVGIG (reference sequence). The CDR3 loop spans 14 amino acids. The CDR3 is CAWSEESSGNTIYF. CDR3 DNA: TGTGCCTGGAGTGAAGAGAGCTCTGGAAACACCATATATTTT.

This clonotype was counted many times. The genes are TRBV19 and TRBJ2-6, with D possibly matching TRBD2 (5 bases). The germline CDR1 and CDR2 sequences are LNHDA and SQIVND (reference sequence). Trimming stripped 3 bases from V and 0 bases from J, with 6 bases between. This CDR3 has 15 residues. CDR3 sequence: CASSMEVSGANVLTF. The CDR3 bases are TGTGCCAGTAGTATGGAGGTCTCTGGGGCCAACGTCCTGACTTTC.

This clonotype occurred many times. The chain uses TRBV27 and TRBJ2-1; 15 bases agree with TRBD2. Trimming removed 2 bases from V and 7 bases from J; junction bases left unmatched: 3. The CDR3 loop spans 16 amino acids. The germline gives CDR1 MNHEY, CDR2 SMNVEV (reference sequence). The CDR3 protein is CASSLGTSGRTNEQFF. The CDR3 DNA follows: TGTGCCAGCAGTTTAGGGACTAGCGGGAGGACAAATGAGCAGTTCTTC.

CDR3 amino acids: CASSPPAQVSETQYF. The CDR3 DNA is TGTGCCAGCTCACCACCGGCGCAGGTTTCGGAGACCCAGTACTTC. The genes are TRBV18 and TRBJ2-5, with D unresolved. V was clipped by 0 bases and J by 5 bases, with 13 bases between them. Per germline, CDR1 KGHSH and CDR2 LQKENI. CDR3 length: 15 residues.

This clonotype was observed a few times. This chain links TRBV5-1 with TRBJ1-1; TRBD1 is a possible D gene (5 bases). The V gene lost 0 bases and the J gene lost 6 bases, with 12 bases spanning the gap. This CDR3 contains 14 residues. CDR1 SGHRS and CDR2 YFSETQ come from the germline V gene. CDR3 amino acids: CASSLGPGTPEAFF. The CDR3 bases are TGCGCCAGCAGCTTGGGTCCCGGGACTCCTGAAGCTTTCTTT. The full variable domain, with the rest looked up from reference TRBV5-1 and TRBJ1-1, is KAGVTQTPRYLIKTRGQQVTLSCSPISGHRSVSWYQQTPGQGLQFLFEYFSETQRNKGNFPGRFSGRQFSNSRSEMNVSTLELGDSALYLCASSLGPGTPEAFFGQGTRLTVV.

In this sample, this clonotype turned up many times. The chain uses TRBV2 and TRBJ1-2, with a tentative D call TRBD1 (6 bases). Germline V gene lookup returns CDR1 SNHLY and CDR2 FYNNEI. The CDR3 extends over 14 amino acids. Trimming stripped 6 bases from V and 1 base from J, with 12 bases between. This chain's CDR3 is CASRQGGVNYGYTF. CDR3 DNA sequence: TGTGCCAGCAGGCAAGGGGGGGTTAACTATGGCTACACCTTC. Complete variable domain (other parts from reference TRBV2 and TRBJ1-2): EPEVTQTPSHQVTQMGQEVILRCVPISNHLYFYWYRQILGQKVEFLVSFYNNEISEKSEIFDDQFSVERPDGSNFTLKIRSTKLEDSAMYFCASRQGGVNYGYTFGSGTRLTVV.

Only a few counts were recorded for this clonotype. The gene calls are TRBV20-1 and TRBJ2-3; the D call may be TRBD1 or TRBD2 (5 bases each). The germline V and J ends were trimmed by 5 bases and 0 bases, with 15 bases remaining between them. CDR1 is DFQATT, CDR2 SNEGSKA, per germline (reference sequence). The CDR3 has 15 residues. This CDR3 reads CSAPGDGVSTDTQYF. The CDR3 DNA sequence: TGCAGTGCTCCCGGGGACGGCGTTAGCACAGATACGCAGTATTTT.

The chain combines TRBV11-3 with TRBJ2-1; TRBD2 matches 13 bases. Germline V gene sequence: CDR1 SGHNT, CDR2 YENEEA. The CDR3 has 18 amino acids. V shed 5 bases, J shed 4 bases, and the junction held 11 bases outside the gene matches. The CDR3 DNA is TGTGCCAGCAGCAAAGTATCTGGGGGACTAGCGGGGTACAATGAGCAGTTCTTC. The encoded protein is CASSKVSGGLAGYNEQFF.

The table lists this clonotype with a few counts. The V gene is TRBV4-1, the J gene TRBJ2-1, with TRBD2 matching over 9 bases. Trimming removed 1 base from V and 4 bases from J; junction bases left unmatched: 8. The CDR3 length is 17 residues. Germline lookup yields CDR1 MGHRA and CDR2 YSYEKL. CDR3 protein: CASSQAAGGTKYNEQFF. The CDR3 DNA reads TGCGCCAGCAGCCAAGCGGCGGGAGGGACAAAATACAATGAGCAGTTCTTC.

DNA for the CDR3: TGTGCCACCAGTGAATATAGCGGAAGCACAGATACGCAGTATTTT. Its protein is CATSEYSGSTDTQYF. The V call is TRBV24-1, the J call TRBJ2-3; D might be TRBD2 (6 bases). Trimming left V 4 bases short and J 0 bases short, with 10 bases between. Looked up from germline, CDR1 is KGHDR and CDR2 is SFDVKD. The CDR3 length is 15 residues.

This clonotype was counted at least ten times. The chain combines TRBV7-2 with TRBJ2-2; no firm D call. The CDR3 extends over 15 amino acids. V shed 4 bases and J shed 6 bases, with 15 bases lying between them. The germline CDR1 and CDR2 sequences are SGHTA and FQGNSA. CDR3 DNA sequence: TGTGCCAGCAGCTCCAGATCTGGAAGGTCCGGGGAGCTGTTTTTT. Translating gives CASSSRSGRSGELFF.

This clonotype was recorded at least ten times. CDR3 in amino acids: CASSARLARQETQYF. In DNA, the CDR3 is TGTGCCAGCAGCGCCCGACTAGCGCGGCAAGAGACCCAGTACTTC. The chain joins TRBV7-2 to TRBJ2-5; 8 bases fit TRBD2. CDR1 is SGHTA and CDR2 is FQGNSA in the germline V gene. The CDR3 spans 15 residues. V lost 5 bases, J lost 2 bases, and 7 bases stayed unmatched.

This clonotype was seen only a few times. V and J are TRBV27 and TRBJ1-5; D perhaps matches TRBD1 (6 bases). This CDR3 is 15 amino acids long. Trimming removed 6 bases at V and 0 bases at J, with 12 bases between. Germline V CDR1 and CDR2: MNHEY, SMNVEV (reference sequence). CDR3 bases: TGTGCCAGCAGGCTCAGGGGAGGTAGCAATCAGCCCCAGCATTTT. Translated: CASRLRGGSNQPQHF.

The chain combines TRBV20-1 with TRBJ2-1; 12 bases fit TRBD2. The CDR3 is 15 amino acids. After removal of 0 bases from V and 5 bases from J, the junction contained 2 bases not matched to a gene. Germline values: CDR1 DFQATT, CDR2 SNEGSKA (reference sequence). In nucleotides, the CDR3 is TGCAGTGCTAGAGATAGGACTAGCGGGAACAATGAGCAGTTCTTC. Its protein product is CSARDRTSGNNEQFF.

At least ten counts were recorded for this clonotype. The J gene is TRBJ2-7, the V gene TRBV5-6; 7 bases are shared with TRBD2. The V and J ends lost 1 base and 5 bases, in that order; junction bases with no gene match: 0. CDR3 length: 12 residues. Germline lookup yields CDR1 SGHDT and CDR2 YYEEEE. CDR3 nucleotides: TGTGCCAGCAGCTTGAGCGGGAACGAGCAGTACTTC. Encoded protein: CASSLSGNEQYF.

This clonotype was seen at least ten times. This chain joins TRBV19 and TRBJ2-3, with D possibly being TRBD2 (6 bases). Germline assignment: CDR1 LNHDA and CDR2 SQIVND (reference sequence). The CDR3 spans 18 residues. V was cut by 10 bases and J by 3 bases, with 29 bases left in between. CDR3 coding DNA: TGTGCCACCAAAAGGCTCCAGGGATCGCGCGCGGGAACAGATACGCAGTATTTT. This sequence encodes CATKRLQGSRAGTDTQYF.

Details on this clonotype: A much larger clone differs by one base, so this may be a read error. V is TRBV6-1 and J is TRBJ2-2, with TRBD2 matching over 7 bases. This CDR3 region has 15 residues. V lost 6 bases to trimming and J lost 3 bases; unmatched junction nucleotides: 7. CDR1 MNHNS and CDR2 SASEGT come from the germline V gene. CDR3 sequence (DNA): TGTGCCAGCAGAATAGCGGGCGCGGACACCGGGGAGCTGTTTTTT. Translation gives CASRIAGADTGELFF.